The T cell receptor beta chain under discussion was sequenced for a study of CD8 T cells in ankylosing spondylitis. Findings of the study overall: Characteristic, it appeared, of ankylosing spondylitis blood was a TCR beta motif of 7 or 8 highly homologous variants.

Many counts were recorded for this clonotype. Its antigen is currently unknown. Deletions cut 0 bases from V and 9 bases from J, with 9 bases between. Per the germline V gene, CDR1 is MGHRA and CDR2 is YSYEKL. The CDR3 has 14 residues. Libraries of TCR beta came from quantitative 5'-RACE with molecular barcodes. One entry per CDR3 protein results from TCRdb running MiXCR on the 5' RACE reads. The sample carries 200,000 or so distinct CDR3 sequences, around 25% recorded once. The material sequenced was blood, either unsorted or a sorted T cell fraction (not recorded which). The chain links TRBV4-1 to TRBJ1-6; D ambiguous. The origin of this receptor is a male donor with ankylosing spondylitis or in good health (not recorded which). In nucleotides, the CDR3 is TGCGCCAGCAGCCAAGAGGTGGCGCTTTCACCCCTCCACTTT. This gives the protein CASSQEVALSPLHF.